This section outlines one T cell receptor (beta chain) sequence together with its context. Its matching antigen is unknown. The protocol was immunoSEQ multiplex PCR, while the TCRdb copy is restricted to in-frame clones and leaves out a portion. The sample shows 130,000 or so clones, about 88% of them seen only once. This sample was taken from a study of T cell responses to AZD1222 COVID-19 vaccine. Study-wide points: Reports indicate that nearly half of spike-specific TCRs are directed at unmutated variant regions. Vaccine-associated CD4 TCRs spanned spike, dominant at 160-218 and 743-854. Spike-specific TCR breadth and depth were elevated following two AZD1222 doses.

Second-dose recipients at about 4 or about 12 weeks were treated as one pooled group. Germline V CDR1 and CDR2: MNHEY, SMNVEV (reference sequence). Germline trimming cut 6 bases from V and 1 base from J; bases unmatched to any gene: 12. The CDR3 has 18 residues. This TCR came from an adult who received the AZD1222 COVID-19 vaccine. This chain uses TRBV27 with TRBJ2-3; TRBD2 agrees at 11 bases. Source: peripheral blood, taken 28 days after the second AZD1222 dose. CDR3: CASSPRPLAGGGTDTQYF. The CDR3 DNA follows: TGTGCCAGCAGCCCTCGCCCTTTAGCGGGGGGGGGCACAGATACGCAGTATTTT.